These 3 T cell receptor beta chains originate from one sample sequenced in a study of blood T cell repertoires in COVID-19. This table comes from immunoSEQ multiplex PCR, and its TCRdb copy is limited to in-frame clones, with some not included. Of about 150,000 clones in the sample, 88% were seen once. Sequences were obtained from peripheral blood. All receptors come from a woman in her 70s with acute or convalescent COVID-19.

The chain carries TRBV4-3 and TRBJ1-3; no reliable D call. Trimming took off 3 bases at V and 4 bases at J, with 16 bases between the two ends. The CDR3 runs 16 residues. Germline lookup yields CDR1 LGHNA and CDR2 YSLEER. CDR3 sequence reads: CASSQLGLGLGNTIYF. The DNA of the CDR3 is TGCGCCAGCAGCCAGCTGGGTCTCGGGTTGGGAAACACCATATATTTT.

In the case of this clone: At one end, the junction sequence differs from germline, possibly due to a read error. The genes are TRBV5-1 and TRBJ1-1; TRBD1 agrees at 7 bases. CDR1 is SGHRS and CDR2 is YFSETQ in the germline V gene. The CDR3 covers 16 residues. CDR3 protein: CASTPKGAPGNTEAFF. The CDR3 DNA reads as TGCGCGAGCACTCCAAAGGGGGCGCCCGGGAACACTGAAGCTTTCTTT.

The CDR3 spells CASSSEGGGNQPQHF. Written as DNA, the CDR3 is TGTGCCAGCAGTTCCGAGGGGGGGGGCAATCAGCCCCAGCATTTT. The rearrangement links TRBV28 to TRBJ1-5; the D gene is possibly TRBD1 (6 bases). With 4 bases removed from V and 2 bases from J, the gap between germline ends came to 12 bases. The CDR3 runs to 15 residues. CDR1 and CDR2 (germline): MDHEN, SYDVKM.